This TCR beta chain was profiled in a study of T cells after yellow fever vaccination (dated by TCRdb to the late 2010s). In terms of the full investigation: The SMART-Seq v4 Ultra Low Input RNA kit was used to prepare libraries from fractions with low cell numbers. To follow T-cell clones before and after both primary and booster YFV17D yellow fever vaccination, bulk TCR alpha and beta repertoires underwent longitudinal sequencing. The cohort comprised two healthy male donors, one aged 18 to 30 and one aged 30 to 40 years. Bulk PBMC replicates and cell subsets were isolated from blood drawn at multiple timepoints before and after both primary and secondary immunization.

Study-wide conclusions, independent of this receptor: Computational filtering was required because FACS-sorted repertoires could contain abundant contaminating clonotypes from the bulk population. The secondary T-cell response was weaker than the primary response but faster, peaking on day 5 instead of day 15. After the booster, most clones that had expanded after primary vaccination were detected again (over 95% of CD4 and around nine tenths of CD8), suggesting broad maintenance of memory. The study included only a couple of donors, which limits how far the findings can be generalized. A small share of clonotypes occurred in both CD4 and CD8 compartments, likely arising from convergent recombination.

Including the terminal cysteine and phenylalanine, the CDR3 comprises 15 residues. Only the CDR3 part of the read is kept: 45 bases, read in frame from the first base. V is pared back by 5 bases and J by 0 bases, with 14 bases lying between the germline termini. The germline V gene yields SGHTA for CDR1 and FQGNSA for CDR2. TCR cDNA was synthesized by 5'RACE template switching, through which a universal primer site and unique molecular identifiers were introduced. Priming for cDNA synthesis came from both the TCR alpha and TCR beta constant segments. Libraries were amplified in two PCR steps, with sample barcodes and sequencing adapters added in the second step. Sequencing of libraries was done on Illumina HiSeq 2500 (2x100 bp) or NovaSeq (2x150 bp). The paper's data handling went like this. Reads were demultiplexed and collapsed into UMI consensus sequences with MIGEC, and V(D)J alignment was performed with MiXCR. Vaccine-responding clonotypes were identified with edgeR using replicate PBMC samples, with FDR below 0.01 and a log2 fold change above 5 up to day 15 being required. Each bulk clonotype was labeled CD4 or CD8 based on which sequenced repertoire, CD4 or CD8, contained the clonotype at higher abundance. In TCRdb, the public reads were trimmed at Q25 with fastp and aligned with MiXCR, with productive beta chains retained. Rows matching on CDR3 protein sequence are summarized as one entry with the most common DNA and genes. The V and J calls, along with clone size, are taken from TCRdb and not from the paper's own processing. For this sample there are about 370,000 distinct CDR3 sequences; 11% appear just once. The ten largest clonotypes hold around 19% of the sample.

A remark on this clonotype: No antigen is known for it. No base quality information exists; no much larger clone differs at one position.

The treatment or condition label, as the study defines it: live attenuated yellow fever vaccine strain. At every blood-draw timepoint, two biological replicates of bulk PBMCs were collected. PBMCs were isolated from peripheral blood using a standard Ficoll-Paque protocol. TriZol was used to extract RNA from bulk PBMCs, CD4 and CD8 fractions, and dextramer-positive and dextramer-negative fractions. The source was PBMCs, collected on the day of the first yellow fever vaccination. This clonotype originated in a man aged 18 to 30 who received the YFV17D yellow fever vaccine. The chain employs TRBV7-2 and TRBJ2-7; TRBD2 might be the D gene, on 5 matching bases. This receptor carries the CDR3 CASSRPGGSSYEQYF. The nucleotide sequence is given as TGTGCCAGCAGCCGGCCCGGAGGCAGCTCCTACGAGCAGTACTTC.